The subject of this entry is one T cell receptor beta chain. Its antigen is not identified. This sample is part of a study of cytomegalovirus exposure and HLA in healthy donors. 13 Jbeta primers and 60 Vbeta primers were used for the PCR. Produced via immunoSEQ multiplex PCR; TCRdb's table is partial and in-frame only. The repertoire has roughly 150,000 clones, approximately 80% of them found once; the top ten carry about 6.4%. Germline V lookup: CDR1 SEHNR, CDR2 FQNEAQ (reference sequence). Trimming removed 5 bases at V and 2 bases at J, with 14 bases between. This CDR3 comprises 15 residues. Study-level points and caveats: Most of the CMV-associated TCR beta chains (in a later analysis) appeared to be HLA-restricted. Certain sequence variants were highly shared and formed a cluster, and this cluster was likely a sequencing artifact. Testing in vitro showed a few CMV-associated chains specific for CMV antigens. According to the study, around 160 TCR beta chains were cytomegalovirus-associated.

The sample comprised PBMCs. The J gene is TRBJ2-3, the V gene TRBV7-9; D is possibly TRBD2 (5 bases). The TCR comes from a woman between 50 and 59 years old in good health and CMV-seropositive. The CDR3 protein is CASSTLARATDTQYF. CDR3 sequence (DNA): TGTGCCAGCAGCACTCTAGCCCGGGCCACAGATACGCAGTATTTT.